The 22 T cell receptor beta chains below were found in one sample sequenced in a study of T cells in Graves' hyperthyroidism and ophthalmopathy (dated by TCRdb to the late 2010s). The library was prepared using multiplex PCR. The data were produced on an Illumina HiSeq 2000. The TCR beta CDR3 regions were amplified from RNA transcripts. A first-round RT-PCR of the TCR CDR3 used the HTBI primer set with the Qiagen OneStep RT-PCR kit. TCRdb cleaned the public reads at Q25 with fastp, built clones with MiXCR and kept in-frame beta chains. Each CDR3 protein appears once, grouped with its most common genes and DNA. This sample has about 500,000 distinct CDR3 sequences in its table, and around 15% of those were observed once. The ten largest clones add up to 18% of the sample. Specimen: blood. The origin of the receptors is a woman aged 18 to 35 with Graves' hyperthyroidism.

This clonotype was recorded at least ten times. The rearrangement uses TRBV30 and TRBJ1-1; D remains ambiguous. The CDR3 loop spans 12 amino acids. V lost 0 bases to trimming and J lost 7 bases, with 9 bases between them. Germline V lookup: CDR1 GTSNPN, CDR2 SVGIG (reference sequence). CDR3 sequence (DNA): TGTGCCTGGAGTGTCGGCAGGTTTGAAGCTTTCTTT. The encoded protein is CAWSVGRFEAFF.

V gene TRBV5-1 combines with J gene TRBJ2-1; a possible D gene is TRBD2 (6 bases). This CDR3 is 13 amino acids long. V lost 4 bases and J lost 6, with 11 bases in between. The V gene's germline CDR1 is SGHRS and CDR2 YFSETQ. In DNA form, the CDR3 reads TGCGCCAGCAGCACGACTAGGTTCAATGAGCAGTTCTTC. This translates into CASSTTRFNEQFF.

This clonotype was seen repeatedly, ten times or more. The chain has TRBV9 and TRBJ2-3; D is perhaps TRBD2 (5 bases). V shed 7 bases and J shed 2 bases, with 14 bases lying between them. CDR1 and CDR2 from the germline V gene are SGDLS and YYNGEE. The CDR3 is made up of 14 amino acids. CDR3 nucleotide sequence: TGTGCCAGCCAAACCGGACTGAACACAGATACGCAGTATTTT. It translates to CASQTGLNTDTQYF.

This clonotype appeared many times. Sequence at one end of the junction differs from germline and may be a read error. The CDR3 DNA follows: TGCAGTGCTAGGAGGGCCAACAAGGAGCAGTTCTTC. This gives the protein CSARRANKEQFF. The chain links TRBV20-1 to TRBJ2-1; D may be TRBD2 (5 bases). The CDR3 spans 12 residues. Germline V gene sequence: CDR1 DFQATT, CDR2 SNEGSKA (reference sequence).

As to this clonotype: Since a much larger clone is just one base distant, this may be a read error. V and J are TRBV20-1 and TRBJ2-5; 15 positions agree with TRBD2. The V segment lost 5 bases and the J segment 8 bases; nucleotides outside the gene matches: 9. This CDR3 has 15 residues. Germline CDR1 is DFQATT and CDR2 is SNEGSKA (reference sequence). CDR3 region: CSAGGLAGGRDTQYF. DNA of the CDR3: TGCAGTGCTGGGGGACTAGCGGGAGGACGAGATACCCAGTACTTC.

In its sample, this clonotype was seen many times. The chain employs TRBV2 and TRBJ1-2, with 10 bases identical to TRBD1. V lost 6 bases, J lost 8 bases, and 9 bases stayed unmatched. This CDR3 spans 14 amino acids. CDR1 and CDR2 from the germline V gene are SNHLY and FYNNEI. The CDR3 is CASRSRQGAEGYTF. In DNA, the CDR3 is TGTGCCAGCAGATCGAGACAGGGGGCTGAGGGCTACACCTTC.

This clonotype came up many times. This sequence joins TRBV5-4 and TRBJ2-1; TRBD1 is a possible D gene (6 bases). The V gene lost 0 bases and the J gene lost 7 bases, with 14 bases spanning the gap. This CDR3 is 15 amino acids long. Germline V gives CDR1 SGHNT, CDR2 YYREEE (reference sequence). CDR3 coding DNA: TGTGCCAGCAGCTTGGTGGGCAGGGGCGGGAATGAGCAGTTCTTC. Translated, it gives CASSLVGRGGNEQFF.

This clonotype was picked up many times. The CDR3 bases are TGTGCCAGCAGCCCCTTCGCGCAGGGGGCTGGCACTGAAGCTTTCTTT. Encoded protein: CASSPFAQGAGTEAFF. The chain combines TRBV7-6 with TRBJ1-1; 8 bases align to TRBD1. CDR3 length: 16 residues. The ends lost 5 bases at V and 4 bases at J; junction bases unmatched: 12. From germline, CDR1 is SGHVS and CDR2 FNYEAQ.

This clonotype turned up a few times. The chain combines TRBV10-3 with TRBJ2-7; perhaps TRBD2 as D (6 bases). In germline, CDR1 is ENHRY, CDR2 SYGVKD. The CDR3 is made up of 14 amino acids. The V gene lost 4 bases and the J gene lost 6 bases, with 16 bases spanning the gap. The CDR3 coding sequence is TGTGCCATCAGTGTGACGGGGATAGCGGTCGAGCAGTACTTC. It is translated as CAISVTGIAVEQYF.

This clonotype was seen ten or more times. V is TRBV29-1 and J is TRBJ1-1; D not resolved. Germline loops: CDR1 SQVTM, CDR2 ANQGSEA. This CDR3 is 10 amino acids long. The CDR3 nucleotides are TGCAGTGTTCTGAACACTGAAGCTTTCTTT. Its protein product is CSVLNTEAFF.

In its sample, this clonotype was seen many times. The rearrangement uses TRBV5-1 and TRBJ1-2, with D perhaps TRBD1 (5 bases). CDR1 and CDR2 (germline): SGHRS, YFSETQ. Trimming cost V 3 bases and J 3 bases, with 9 bases left between them. CDR3 size: 13 residues. CDR3 sequence (DNA): TGCGCCAGCAGCTGGGGGACGGACTATGGCTACACCTTC. Translating it yields CASSWGTDYGYTF.

The genes are TRBV29-1 and TRBJ2-2, with D perhaps assigned TRBD1 or TRBD2 (6 bases each). CDR1 SQVTM and CDR2 ANQGSEA come from the germline V gene. The CDR3 is 14 amino acids. Trimming cost V 8 bases and J 5 bases, with 18 bases left between them. CDR3 in amino acids: CSTSGALGTGELFF. The CDR3 DNA sequence: TGCAGCACCTCGGGGGCCCTTGGGACCGGGGAGCTGTTTTTT.

This clonotype was observed a handful of times. The chain combines TRBV2 with TRBJ2-2, with a tentative D call TRBD2 (5 bases). Trimming removed 2 bases at V and 8 bases at J, with 12 bases between. This CDR3 is 14 amino acids long. Germline V gene data show CDR1 as SNHLY and CDR2 as FYNNEI. Here the CDR3 DNA reads TGTGCCAGCAGTGAATTAAGAGGGAGAGGGGAGCTGTTTTTT. Amino acids: CASSELRGRGELFF.

The J gene is TRBJ1-2, the V gene TRBV28, with D maybe TRBD1 (5 bases). This CDR3 has 14 amino acids. CDR1 is MDHEN and CDR2 is SYDVKM in the germline V gene. V was cut by 4 bases and J by 0 bases, with 9 bases left in between. The CDR3 sequence is CASSSQGPNYGYTF. CDR3 in DNA: TGTGCCAGCAGTTCCCAGGGACCTAACTATGGCTACACCTTC.

In its sample, this clonotype was seen many times. The chain is built from TRBV11-2 and TRBJ1-5; the D gene is possibly TRBD1 (6 bases). The germline V and J ends were trimmed by 2 bases and 0 bases, with 8 bases remaining between them. From germline, CDR1 is SGHAT and CDR2 FQNNGV. CDR3 length equals 15 residues. The CDR3 sequence: CASSLRTDSNQPQHF. For the CDR3, the DNA is TGTGCCAGCAGCTTACGGACAGATAGCAATCAGCCCCAGCATTTT. The full variable domain, rest sourced from reference TRBV11-2 and TRBJ1-5, is EAGVAQSPRYKIIEKRQSVAFWCNPISGHATLYWYQQILGQGPKLLIQFQNNGVVDDSQLPKDRFSAERLKGVDSTLKIQPAKLEDSAVYLCASSLRTDSNQPQHFGDGTRLSIL.

In this sample, this clonotype turned up many times. This sequence joins TRBV6-1 and TRBJ2-3; 8 positions match TRBD1. Trimming cost V 5 bases and J 5 bases; bases outside gene matches: 6. The CDR3 extends over 14 amino acids. Germline V gene data show CDR1 as MNHNS and CDR2 as SASEGT. Here the CDR3 reads CASSSDRGIDTQYF. The DNA for the CDR3 is TGTGCCAGCAGTTCCGACAGGGGTATAGATACGCAGTATTTT.

This clonotype was found a few times. The chain combines TRBV9 with TRBJ2-7, with 11 bases identical to TRBD1. CDR1 and CDR2 from the germline V gene are SGDLS and YYNGEE. The J segment lost 3 bases and the V segment lost 3 bases, leaving 5 bases of the junction unmatched. This CDR3 has 15 amino acids. The CDR3 is CASSEGQGGFYEQYF. CDR3 DNA: TGTGCCAGCAGCGAGGGACAGGGGGGGTTCTACGAGCAGTACTTC.

Only a few counts were recorded for this clonotype. CDR3 nucleotides: TGCAGTGCTAAAGAGGGCGTAGAGCAGCCCCAGCATTTT. This gives the protein CSAKEGVEQPQHF. The chain is built from TRBV20-1 and TRBJ1-5; D unclear. The CDR3 contains 13 residues. Trimming removed 4 bases at V and 7 bases at J, with 14 bases between. Germline CDR1 DFQATT, CDR2 SNEGSKA (reference sequence).

Remarks on this clonotype: The junction departs from the called germline gene at one end, perhaps through a read error. This chain connects TRBV15 to TRBJ2-4; tentatively, D is TRBD1 (6 bases). The germline V gene encodes CDR1 LNHNV and CDR2 YYDKDF (reference sequence). The CDR3 has 16 residues. The DNA for the CDR3 is TGTGCCACCGGCAGAGGAAACAGGGTTGGCAAAAACATTCAGTACTTC. It translates to CATGRGNRVGKNIQYF.

This clonotype was recorded a few times. This chain connects TRBV12-3 or TRBV12-4 to TRBJ1-5; D perhaps matches TRBD1 (6 bases). V lost 6 bases to trimming and J lost 1 base, with 13 bases between them. The CDR3 runs to 15 residues. CDR3 loop: CASRKDSGSNQPQHF. The CDR3 DNA follows: TGTGCCAGCAGGAAGGACAGCGGGAGCAATCAGCCCCAGCATTTT.

This clonotype was picked up many times. This rearrangement joins TRBV5-1 to TRBJ2-3; D gene unclear. The CDR3 spans 15 residues. CDR1 and CDR2 (germline): SGHRS, YFSETQ. V shed 4 bases and J shed 0 bases, with 12 bases lying between them. The CDR3 nucleotides are TGCGCCAGCAGCGCGGACCGAACGAGCACAGATACGCAGTATTTT. This encodes CASSADRTSTDTQYF.

This clonotype was counted many times. V and J are TRBV12-3 or TRBV12-4 and TRBJ2-7; D gene unclear. V was shortened by 3 bases and J by 1 base, with 7 bases between the two germline ends. The CDR3 consists of 13 residues. The DNA for the CDR3 is TGTGCCAGCAGTTTGAGAGTTTCCTACGAGCAGTACTTC. Translating it yields CASSLRVSYEQYF.